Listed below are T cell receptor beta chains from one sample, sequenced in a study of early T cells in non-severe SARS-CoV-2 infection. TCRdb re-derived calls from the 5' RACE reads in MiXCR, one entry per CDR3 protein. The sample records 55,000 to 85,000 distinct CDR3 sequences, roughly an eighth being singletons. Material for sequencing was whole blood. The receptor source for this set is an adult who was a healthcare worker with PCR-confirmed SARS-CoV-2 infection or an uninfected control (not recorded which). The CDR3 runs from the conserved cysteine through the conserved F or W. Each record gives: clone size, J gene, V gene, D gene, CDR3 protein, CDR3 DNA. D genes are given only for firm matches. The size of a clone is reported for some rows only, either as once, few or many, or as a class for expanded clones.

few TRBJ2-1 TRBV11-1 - CASSHLVGLFYNEQFF TGTGCCAGCAGCCATCTCGTTGGATTATTCTACAATGAGCAGTTCTTC
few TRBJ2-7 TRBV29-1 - CSGATSSYEQYF TGCAGCGGTGCTACAAGCTCCTACGAGCAGTACTTC
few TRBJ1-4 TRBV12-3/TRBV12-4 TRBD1 CASSFGQGSGEKLFF TGTGCCAGCAGCTTCGGACAGGGGTCGGGGGAAAAACTGTTTTTT
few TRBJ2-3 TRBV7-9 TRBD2 CASSSLRTSADTQYF TGTGCCAGCAGCTCACTGAGGACTAGCGCAGATACGCAGTATTTT
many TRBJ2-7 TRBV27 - CASSLSWAGLYEQYF TGTGCCAGCAGTTTATCGTGGGCAGGTCTCTACGAGCAGTACTTC
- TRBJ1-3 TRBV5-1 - CASSFGVSGNTIYF TGCGCCAGCAGCTTCGGGGTCTCGGGAAACACCATATATTTT
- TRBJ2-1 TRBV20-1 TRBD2 CSAITSGVYNEQFF TGCAGTGCCATAACTAGCGGGGTATACAATGAGCAGTTCTTC
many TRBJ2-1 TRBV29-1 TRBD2 CSVSGTSGTNEQFF TGCAGCGTATCCGGGACTAGCGGGACCAATGAGCAGTTCTTC
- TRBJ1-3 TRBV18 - CASSPGTGNTIYF TGTGCCAGCTCACCCGGGACAGGAAACACCATATATTTT
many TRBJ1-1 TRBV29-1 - CSVEEARHVDTEAFF TGCAGCGTTGAAGAGGCCAGGCACGTCGACACTGAAGCTTTCTTT
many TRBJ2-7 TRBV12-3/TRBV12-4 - CASSLGLGPYEQYF TGTGCCAGCAGTTTAGGGCTAGGTCCCTACGAGCAGTACTTC
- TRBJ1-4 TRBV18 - CASSPTGTQGEKLFF TGTGCCAGCTCACCAACAGGGACCCAGGGGGAAAAACTGTTTTTT
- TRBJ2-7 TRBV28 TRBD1 CASILTGDRDEQYF TGTGCCAGCATTTTGACAGGGGATAGGGACGAGCAGTACTTC
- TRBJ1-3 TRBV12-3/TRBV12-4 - CASRSRVVSADTIYF TGTGCCAGCAGATCAAGAGTGGTCTCGGCGGACACCATATATTTT
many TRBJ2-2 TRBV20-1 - CSVRPFTGELFF TGCAGTGTACGGCCTTTCACCGGGGAGCTGTTTTTT
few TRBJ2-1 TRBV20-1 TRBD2 CSASTRSGGRYNEQFF TGCAGTGCTAGTACCAGGAGCGGGGGGAGGTACAATGAGCAGTTCTTC
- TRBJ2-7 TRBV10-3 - CAIKKESGEQYF TGTGCCATCAAGAAGGAAAGTGGCGAGCAGTACTTC
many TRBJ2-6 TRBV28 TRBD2 CASSFVGAGGAGANVLTF TGTGCCAGCAGTTTCGTAGGAGCGGGGGGAGCAGGGGCCAACGTCCTGACTTTC
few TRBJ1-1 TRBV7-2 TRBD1 CASSLEPGGTEAFF TGTGCCAGCAGCTTAGAGCCAGGGGGAACTGAAGCTTTCTTT
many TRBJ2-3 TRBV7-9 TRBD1 CASSFPSGGGTDTQYF TGTGCCAGCAGTTTCCCCTCAGGGGGCGGCACAGATACGCAGTATTTT
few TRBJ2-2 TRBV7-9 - CASSLEGNAGELFF TGTGCCAGCAGCTTAGAGGGGAACGCCGGGGAGCTGTTTTTT
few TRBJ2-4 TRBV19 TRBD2 CASSLGGRRGIQYF TGTGCCAGTTCTCTCGGGGGGAGAAGAGGCATTCAGTACTTC
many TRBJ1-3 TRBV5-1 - CASSLGGTLDTIYF TGCGCCAGCAGCTTGGGGGGTACCCTGGACACCATATATTTT
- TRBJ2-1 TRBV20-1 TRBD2 CSARPLAGFTNEQFF TGCAGTGCTAGACCGCTAGCGGGATTTACCAATGAGCAGTTCTTC
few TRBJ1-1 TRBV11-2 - CASSPRAGANTEAFF TGTGCCAGCAGCCCCCGGGCGGGGGCAAACACTGAAGCTTTCTTT
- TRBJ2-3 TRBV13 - CASCGTDTQYF TGTGCCAGCTGTGGCACAGATACGCAGTATTTT
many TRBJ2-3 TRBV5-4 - CASSLGPSTDTQYF TGTGCCAGCAGCTTGGGCCCCAGCACAGATACGCAGTATTTT
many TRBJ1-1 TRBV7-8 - CASSLHTEAFF TGTGCCAGCAGCCTCCACACTGAAGCTTTCTTT
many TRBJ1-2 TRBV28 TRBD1 CASNEHRGAGGYTF TGTGCCAGCAATGAGCACAGGGGCGCAGGGGGCTACACCTTC
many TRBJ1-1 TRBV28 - CASSLLNTEAFF TGTGCCAGCAGTTTACTGAACACTGAAGCTTTCTTT
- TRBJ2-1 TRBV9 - CASSVGYNEQFF TGTGCCAGCAGCGTAGGGTACAATGAGCAGTTCTTC
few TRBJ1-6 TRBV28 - CASSFRTVSSYNSPLHF TGTGCCAGCAGTTTTAGGACAGTAAGCTCCTATAATTCACCCCTCCACTTT
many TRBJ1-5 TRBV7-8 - CASSLSDGNQPQHF TGTGCCAGCAGCTTGAGTGATGGCAATCAGCCCCAGCATTTT
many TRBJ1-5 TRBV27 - CASRGAGYSNQPQHF TGTGCCAGCCGCGGGGCCGGGTACAGCAATCAGCCCCAGCATTTT
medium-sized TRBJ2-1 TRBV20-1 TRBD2 CSARDPGRGENNEQFF TGCAGTGCTAGAGATCCGGGTCGGGGGGAAAACAATGAGCAGTTCTTC
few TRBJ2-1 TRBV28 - CASSLNRYEQFF TGTGCCAGCAGTTTAAACCGCTATGAGCAGTTCTTC
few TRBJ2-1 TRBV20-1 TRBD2 CSASTSGIYNEQFF TGCAGTGCCAGCACTAGCGGGATATACAATGAGCAGTTCTTC
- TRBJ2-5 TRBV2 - CASSRDGQETQYF TGTGCCAGCAGTAGGGACGGACAAGAGACCCAGTACTTC
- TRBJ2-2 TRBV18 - CASSPSSNTGELFF TGTGCCAGCTCACCAAGTTCAAACACCGGGGAGCTGTTTTTT
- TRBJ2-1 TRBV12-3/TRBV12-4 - CASSPSSWSYNEQFF TGTGCCAGCAGTCCCTCTAGCTGGTCCTACAATGAGCAGTTCTTC
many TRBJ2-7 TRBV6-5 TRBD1 CASSYSITGTGQYEQYF TGTGCCAGCAGTTACTCTATTACGGGGACAGGGCAGTACGAGCAGTACTTC
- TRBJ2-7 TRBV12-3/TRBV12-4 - CASSLIGYEQYF TGTGCCAGCAGTTTAATCGGTTACGAGCAGTACTTC
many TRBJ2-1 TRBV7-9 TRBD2 CASSRGGRQANEQFF TGTGCCAGCAGCCGGGGGGGCAGACAAGCCAATGAGCAGTTCTTC
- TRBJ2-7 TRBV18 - CASSPWIGGSYEQYF TGTGCCAGCTCACCTTGGATAGGGGGCTCCTACGAGCAGTACTTC
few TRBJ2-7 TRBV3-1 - CASSQNRQGHEQYF TGTGCCAGCAGCCAAAACCGTCAGGGCCACGAGCAGTACTTC
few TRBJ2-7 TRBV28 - CASRGGPNSEQYF TGTGCCAGCAGGGGGGGACCCAACTCCGAGCAGTACTTC
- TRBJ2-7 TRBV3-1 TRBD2 CASSQVVAGKIGEQYF TGTGCCAGCAGCCAAGTGGTAGCGGGGAAAATCGGCGAGCAGTACTTC
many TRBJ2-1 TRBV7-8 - CASSLGPGYEQFF TGTGCCAGCAGCTTGGGCCCGGGCTATGAGCAGTTCTTC
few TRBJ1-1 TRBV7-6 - CASSQGHLNTEAFF TGTGCCAGCAGCCAGGGACACCTGAACACTGAAGCTTTCTTT
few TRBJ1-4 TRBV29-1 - CSVNREGEKLFF TGCAGCGTTAACAGGGAAGGCGAAAAACTGTTTTTT
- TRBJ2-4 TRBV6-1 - CASSELRQLKNIQYF TGTGCCAGCAGTGAACTGCGGCAGTTAAAAAACATTCAGTACTTC
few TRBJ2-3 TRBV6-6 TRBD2 CASSDLAGTQYF TGTGCCAGCAGCGATCTAGCGGGGACGCAGTATTTT
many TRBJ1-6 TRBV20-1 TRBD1 CSGVGQGSSPLHF TGCAGTGGGGTGGGACAGGGGAGTTCACCCCTCCACTTT
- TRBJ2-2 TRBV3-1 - CASSQVLAGELFF TGTGCCAGCAGCCAAGTCTTAGCCGGGGAGCTGTTTTTT